This TCR beta chain was captured in a study of post-analysis software for immune sequencing data (dated by TCRdb to about 2015). Background for the entire study: Recorded disease courses included relapsing-remitting, secondary progressive and progressive-relapsing multiple sclerosis, with some patients lacking subtype annotation. A subset of samples was prepared in parallel using single-end sample barcoding, then pooled and co-amplified after Illumina adapter ligation. The patient repertoires were set against about 12 previously published healthy control repertoires from donors whose ages ranged from roughly 6 to 26 years. Results the study describes overall, beyond this receptor: The multiple sclerosis patient group was slightly younger than the control group. Patients showed significantly higher frequencies than controls for several TRBV segments, among them TRBV5-6, TRBV5-1 and TRBV20-1. When samples were clustered directly using the F measure, samples prepared in the same batch co-clustered strongly, which prompted a batch-effect correction. Normalized Chao1 diversity was significantly lower in multiple sclerosis patients than controls, suggesting substantial peripheral T-cell clonal expansion.

Libraries were built with PCR. The sequencing machine was an Illumina HiSeq 2500. To reduce PCR and sequencing biases, unique molecular identifiers were built into the TCR beta cDNA libraries. About 500,000 cDNA molecules were obtained for every 1 to 10 million input T cells, so each molecule roughly corresponded to one T cell. The same protocol used for the earlier healthy control dataset was applied to prepare and sequence the patient libraries. Within a given batch, samples were prepared together, multiplexed and sequenced on the same HiSeq lane. Turning to the authors' computational methods: Raw barcoded reads were processed with MIGEC, discarding single-read molecular identifier groups before consensus assembly and CDR3 extraction. Clonotype tables were post-analysed with VDJtools, and diversity was normalized by down-sampling all datasets to the smallest sample size. To correct batch-related cross-sample contamination, repertoire overlap clustering matched CDR3 amino acid sequences but not nucleotide sequences. TCRdb reprocessing: public reads trimmed at Q25 with fastp, clones called with MiXCR, in-frame beta chains kept. Rows merge per CDR3 protein into single entries with the most common DNA and genes. TCRdb's processing, not the authors', yielded these V and J calls. The sample profile shows 600,000 to 750,000 distinct CDR3 sequences; roughly three fifths of them were found once. 11% of the sample is taken by the ten largest.

The CDR3 contains 16 residues, cysteine and phenylalanine counted. Kept here is only the CDR3 DNA, which spans 48 bases and is read in frame from base 1. The germline V gene specifies SGHVS as CDR1 and FNYEAQ as CDR2. V has 5 bases trimmed and J has 3 bases trimmed; junction bases matching no gene number 7. TCR beta repertoires were profiled from peripheral blood of 10 to 15 young patients with multiple sclerosis to demonstrate the VDJtools post-analysis software. The patients with multiple sclerosis were children and adolescents between about 6 and 15 years of age. Comment on this clonotype: Its specific antigen is unknown. Per-base qualities were not stored, and no clone one base away is much larger.

The sequence is built from TRBV7-6 and TRBJ2-2, with TRBD2 identical over 9 junction bases. The sequenced material came from blood. This TCR was sampled from a girl aged 2-9 years with multiple sclerosis. The bases are TGTGCCAGCAGCCTCCGACTAGCGGATTACACCGGGGAGCTGTTTTTT. Translated, this gives CASSLRLADYTGELFF. Full variable domain (CDR3 extended with the reference TRBV7-6 and TRBJ2-2 proteins): GAGVSQSPRYKVTKRGQDVALRCDPISGHVSLYWYRQALGQGPEFLTYFNYEAQQDKSGLPNDRFSAERPEGSISTLTIQRTEQRDSAMYRCASSLRLADYTGELFFGEGSRLTVL.